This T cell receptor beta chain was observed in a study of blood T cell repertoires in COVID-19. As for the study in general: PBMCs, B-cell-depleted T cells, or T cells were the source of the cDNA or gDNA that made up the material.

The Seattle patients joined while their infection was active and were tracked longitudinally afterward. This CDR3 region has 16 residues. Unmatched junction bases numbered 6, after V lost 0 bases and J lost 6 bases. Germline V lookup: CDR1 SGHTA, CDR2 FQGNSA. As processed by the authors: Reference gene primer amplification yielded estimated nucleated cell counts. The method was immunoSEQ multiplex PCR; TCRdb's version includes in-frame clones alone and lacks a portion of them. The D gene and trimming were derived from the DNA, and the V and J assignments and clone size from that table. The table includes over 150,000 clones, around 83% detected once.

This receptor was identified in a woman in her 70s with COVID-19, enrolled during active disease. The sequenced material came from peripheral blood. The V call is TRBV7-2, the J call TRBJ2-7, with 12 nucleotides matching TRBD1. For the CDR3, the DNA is TGTGCCAGCAGCTTAGCCCCGGGACAGGGGGCGTCCGAGCAGTACTTC. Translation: CASSLAPGQGASEQYF.